The T cell receptor (beta chain) described here comes from a study of PD-1 blockade in classical Hodgkin lymphoma. Study-wide results and limits: The study reported lower baseline TCR diversity in newly diagnosed patients than in healthy donors.

The repertoire was sequenced with immunoSEQ multiplex PCR; TCRdb's copy has only in-frame clones and lacks some. The sample records 150,000 or so clones, under 85% being singletons. Every patient was affected by relapse after autologous stem cell transplantation, while exposure to brentuximab vedotin was not uniform. Complete response, partial response or progressive disease constituted the best response categories observed. For this clone: Its target is unknown.

There are 19 residues in the CDR3. Between the trimmed V and J ends, which lost 3 bases and 3 bases, there was a span of 28 bases. The germline V gene encodes CDR1 SGDLS and CDR2 YYNGEE. This TCR was recovered from a human donor with classical Hodgkin lymphoma. This chain joins TRBV9 and TRBJ2-7; TRBD2 might be the D (6 bases). This specimen was peripheral blood mononuclear cells (PBMCs), taken before the second cycle of nivolumab. Here the CDR3 reads CASSGRPDGGTGPNYEQYF. CDR3 sequence (DNA): TGTGCCAGCAGCGGCCGTCCAGATGGCGGGACCGGCCCAAACTACGAGCAGTACTTC.